The next 21 T cell receptor beta chains were all read from a single sample in a study of T cell responses to AZD1222 COVID-19 vaccine. The method was immunoSEQ multiplex PCR; TCRdb's version includes in-frame clones alone and lacks a portion of them. The table includes nearly 100,000 clones, 70% to 90% detected once. The sample in question was peripheral blood, obtained on day 0 of AZD1222 vaccination. Receptor source: an adult in good health.

The chain employs TRBV5-4 and TRBJ1-6, with D perhaps TRBD1 (6 bases). The CDR3 runs to 14 residues. Germline CDR1 and CDR2: SGHNT and YYREEE (reference sequence). V shed 4 bases and J shed 7 bases, with 12 bases lying between them. CDR3 DNA: TGTGCCAGCAGCAGAGGACAGACGAATTCACCCCTCCACTTT. Its protein is CASSRGQTNSPLHF.

The chain couples TRBV9 to TRBJ1-5; TRBD1 aligns across 11 bases. J was trimmed by 6 bases and V by 3 bases; bases with no gene match: 11. This CDR3 is built from 17 residues. Germline CDR1 SGDLS, CDR2 YYNGEE. This chain's CDR3 is CASSAGTGGSGTQPQHF. The CDR3 coding sequence is TGTGCCAGCAGCGCCGGGACAGGGGGGAGTGGAACTCAGCCCCAGCATTTT.

The chain joins TRBV28 to TRBJ2-5; 8 nucleotides match TRBD2. V lost 6 bases, J lost 6 bases, and 3 bases stayed unmatched. Germline V CDR1 and CDR2: MDHEN, SYDVKM. The CDR3 consists of 12 residues. The CDR3 loop reads CASSGGGKTQYF. The CDR3 DNA sequence: TGTGCCAGCAGCGGGGGGGGGAAGACCCAGTACTTC.

This rearrangement joins TRBV5-1 to TRBJ2-1, with 9 bases fitting TRBD2. The J segment lost 3 bases and the V segment lost 4 bases, leaving 5 bases of the junction unmatched. CDR3 length equals 15 residues. Germline V gives CDR1 SGHRS, CDR2 YFSETQ. DNA of the CDR3: TGCGCCAGCAGCCGCGGGGGGGCGAGCTACAATGAGCAGTTCTTC. This encodes CASSRGGASYNEQFF.

This chain joins TRBV6-5 and TRBJ2-5; 9 nucleotides match TRBD2. CDR3 length: 14 residues. Germline V CDR1 and CDR2: MNHEY, SVGAGI. The ends lost 11 bases at V and 0 bases at J; junction bases unmatched: 7. CDR3 sequence: CAGGASGDQETQYF. CDR3 coding DNA: TGTGCCGGGGGGGCTAGCGGGGACCAAGAGACCCAGTACTTC.

The chain has TRBV7-9 and TRBJ1-2; possibly TRBD1 for D (5 bases). This CDR3 has 14 residues. Trimming shortened V by 5 bases and J by 2 bases, and 12 bases separated the two germline ends. Germline CDR1 SEHNR, CDR2 FQNEAQ (reference sequence). The CDR3 protein is CASSMGGTNYGYTF. The CDR3 DNA is TGTGCCAGCAGCATGGGGGGAACCAACTATGGCTACACCTTC.

The V and J genes are TRBV5-5 and TRBJ1-2, with no clear D. The CDR3 runs 15 residues. V was shortened by 4 bases and J by 4 bases, with 17 bases between the two germline ends. Germline CDR1 and CDR2: SGHKS and YYEKEE (reference sequence). CDR3 amino acids: CASSLLAGSSYGYTF. Here the CDR3 DNA reads TGTGCCAGCAGCCTCCTTGCGGGGAGTAGCTATGGCTACACCTTC.

The rearrangement uses TRBV30 and TRBJ2-6; no firm D call. V shed 0 bases and J shed 0 bases, with 9 bases lying between them. Germline V gives CDR1 GTSNPN, CDR2 SVGIG (reference sequence). This CDR3 comprises 16 residues. The CDR3 is CAWSVVRSSGANVLTF. In DNA, the CDR3 is TGTGCCTGGAGTGTAGTACGGAGCTCTGGGGCCAACGTCCTGACTTTC.

The V call is TRBV3-1 (or the pseudogene TRBV3-2), the J call TRBJ2-2; tentatively, D is TRBD1 (7 bases). Germline V CDR1 and CDR2: LGHDT, YNNKEL (reference sequence). This CDR3 is 15 amino acids long. V was clipped by 0 bases and J by 6 bases, with 11 bases between them. This CDR3 reads CASSQDRGTAGELFF. CDR3 nucleotides: TGTGCCAGCAGCCAAGATCGGGGGACAGCCGGGGAGCTGTTTTTT.

The rearrangement links TRBV20-1 to TRBJ2-7; D is possibly TRBD2 (8 bases). The V gene lost 3 bases and the J gene lost 2 bases, with 14 bases spanning the gap. Germline assignment: CDR1 DFQATT and CDR2 SNEGSKA (reference sequence). The CDR3 covers 14 residues. The CDR3 sequence: CSASSGTAPYEQYF. The CDR3 DNA reads TGCAGTGCTAGTAGCGGGACAGCTCCCTACGAGCAGTACTTC.

The table lists this clone with a count of one. This chain connects TRBV11-2 to TRBJ2-2, with TRBD1 matching over 9 bases. J lost 5 bases, V lost 4 bases, and 5 bases had no gene match. The CDR3 has 15 amino acids. Germline-derived CDR1 and CDR2 are SGHAT and FQNNGV. The CDR3 sequence is CASSYYRGQTGELFF. The CDR3 bases are TGTGCCAGCAGCTACTACAGGGGGCAAACCGGGGAGCTGTTTTTT.

V gene TRBV30 combines with J gene TRBJ2-7; 7 bases are shared with TRBD1. The germline CDR1 and CDR2 sequences are GTSNPN and SVGIG (reference sequence). This CDR3 has 12 amino acids. Losses at the gene ends were 5 bases for V and 7 bases for J; bases not matched to a gene: 8. DNA of the CDR3: TGTGCCTGGGACTCAGGGGGAAGTGAGCAGTACTTC. The encoded protein is CAWDSGGSEQYF.

The chain joins TRBV20-1 to TRBJ2-4; D remains unclear. The CDR3 extends over 10 amino acids. Per germline, CDR1 DFQATT and CDR2 SNEGSKA (reference sequence). Trimming stripped 3 bases from V and 9 bases from J, with 6 bases between. The CDR3 is CSASNAIQYF. CDR3 DNA sequence: TGCAGTGCTAGTAACGCCATTCAGTACTTC.

This chain connects TRBV19 to TRBJ1-2; 7 positions agree with TRBD1. J was trimmed by 6 bases and V by 7 bases; bases with no gene match: 11. Germline values: CDR1 LNHDA, CDR2 SQIVND (reference sequence). This CDR3 region has 14 residues. CDR3 amino acids: CASNPGQYLDGYTF. CDR3 coding DNA: TGTGCCAGTAACCCGGGACAGTACCTCGATGGCTACACCTTC.

The chain is built from TRBV7-2 and TRBJ2-2; 7 positions match TRBD2. CDR1 is SGHTA and CDR2 is FQGNSA in the germline V gene. The ends lost 5 bases at V and 2 bases at J; junction bases unmatched: 11. The CDR3 has 17 amino acids. The CDR3 DNA follows: TGTGCCAGCAGCCCTAAAGGAGGCGGGGGAAACACCGGGGAGCTGTTTTTT. Encoded protein: CASSPKGGGGNTGELFF.

The chain is built from TRBV7-2 and TRBJ1-2; no reliable D call. This CDR3 has 14 amino acids. The V end lost 2 bases, the J end lost 4 bases, and 11 bases lay between the germline ends. Germline V CDR1 and CDR2: SGHTA, FQGNSA. Here the CDR3 reads CASSLSSGPYGYTF. In nucleotides, the CDR3 is TGTGCCAGCAGCTTAAGTTCCGGCCCCTATGGCTACACCTTC.

V usage is TRBV6-5 and J usage is TRBJ1-2; weak D call: TRBD1 (6 bases). V was pared by 5 bases and J by 6 bases, with 16 bases between. This CDR3 is built from 14 residues. Germline CDR1 and CDR2: MNHEY and SVGAGI. CDR3 nucleotide sequence: TGTGCCAGCAGTAAGTCAGGGGTACGCAATGGCTACACCTTC. Protein: CASSKSGVRNGYTF.

The V and J genes are TRBV5-6 and TRBJ1-4; 7 bases align to TRBD1. From germline, CDR1 is SGHDT and CDR2 YYEEEE. The CDR3 sequence is 15 residues long. V was pared by 4 bases and J by 8 bases, with 11 bases of the junction left unmatched. CDR3 DNA: TGTGCCAGCAGCCCCATGGGCAGGGGGGCAGAAAAACTGTTTTTT. Translating it yields CASSPMGRGAEKLFF.

This clone was seen a handful of times. The rearrangement joins TRBV7-9 to TRBJ2-1; tentatively, D is TRBD2 (6 bases). V gave up 5 bases and J gave up 2 bases, with 16 bases separating them. The CDR3 runs to 16 residues. Germline lookup yields CDR1 SEHNR and CDR2 FQNEAQ (reference sequence). CDR3 amino acids: CASSPPSGPTYNEQFF. CDR3 bases: TGTGCCAGCAGCCCTCCCAGCGGGCCAACCTACAATGAGCAGTTCTTC.

The chain is built from TRBV6-5 and TRBJ1-2, with a possible D match to TRBD1 (6 bases). Germline V gives CDR1 MNHEY, CDR2 SVGAGI. V was clipped by 5 bases and J by 4 bases, with 11 bases between them. This CDR3 spans 13 amino acids. The CDR3 sequence is CASSLGQSYGYTF. CDR3 bases: TGTGCCAGCAGTCTCGGACAGAGCTATGGCTACACCTTC.

The chain links TRBV27 to TRBJ2-7, with 8 bases aligning to TRBD2. CDR1 and CDR2 from the germline V gene are MNHEY and SMNVEV (reference sequence). The J segment lost 7 bases and the V segment lost 0 bases, leaving 14 bases of the junction unmatched. The CDR3 spans 17 residues. CDR3 in DNA: TGTGCCAGCAGTTTATCGAAGGGGTCGGGAGGGGCGAGGGAGCAGTACTTC. It yields the protein CASSLSKGSGGAREQYF.